This T cell receptor (beta chain) was sequenced for a study of shared clonotypes between healthy human individuals. Trimming removed 3 bases at V and 8 bases at J, with 17 bases between. The CDR3 has 15 residues. CDR1 and CDR2 (germline): MNHEY, SMNVEV (reference sequence). Study processing details: Without quality scores, immunoSEQ junctional reads could not be filtered like full-length reads. The protocol was immunoSEQ multiplex PCR, while the TCRdb copy is restricted to in-frame clones and leaves out a portion. For V, J and clone size, that table is used; D and trimming come from the DNA. The sample consists of more than 1 million clones, around 82% of them appearing once. In this sample, this clone turned up many times.

The rearrangement links TRBV27 to TRBJ2-1, with a possible D match to TRBD1 (5 bases). Specimen: memory CD4+ T cells from PBMCs. The subset here: CD45RA-negative fraction. This clonotype originated in a man aged 18 to 29 in good health. Some clones in this sample may be carry-over from other donors' samples. The CDR3 region is CASSFQGTLQYEQFF. DNA for the CDR3: TGTGCCAGCAGTTTTCAGGGAACTTTACAATATGAGCAGTTCTTC.